These 12 T cell receptor beta chains share one sample of origin, sequenced in a study of T cell changes during pregnancy in multiple sclerosis. Sequenced by immunoSEQ multiplex PCR; TCRdb stores in-frame clones only, minus some. The data hold about 110,000 clones, with roughly 90% observed a single time. Specimen: peripheral blood, collected in the third trimester of pregnancy. The receptors here all came from a female donor with multiple sclerosis, enrolled in a pregnancy study.

The CDR3 nucleotides are TGTGCCAGCAGGGGAGGGGAGGCGGGATTCTCCTACGAGCAGTACTTC. Translating gives CASRGGEAGFSYEQYF. The V and J genes are TRBV28 and TRBJ2-7, with TRBD2 matching over 7 bases. This CDR3 spans 16 amino acids. J gave up 0 bases and V 6 bases, and 11 bases lay outside the gene matches. Germline V gene lookup returns CDR1 MDHEN and CDR2 SYDVKM.

This chain links TRBV7-6 with TRBJ1-3; D gene ambiguous. CDR3 length equals 14 residues. V was clipped by 2 bases and J by 4 bases, with 9 bases between them. Germline V gene lookup returns CDR1 SGHVS and CDR2 FNYEAQ. CDR3 protein: CASSLREFGNTIYF. In DNA, the CDR3 is TGTGCCAGCAGCTTAAGGGAGTTCGGAAACACCATATATTTT.

This sequence joins TRBV2 and TRBJ1-5; perhaps TRBD1 as D (6 bases). V was trimmed by 6 bases and J by 9 bases, leaving 15 bases between them. This CDR3 has 13 amino acids. In germline, CDR1 is SNHLY, CDR2 FYNNEI. CDR3 bases: TGTGCCAGCAGCGGACAGATCACGGGGCCCCAGCATTTT. Its protein is CASSGQITGPQHF.

This chain uses TRBV5-4 with TRBJ1-1, with D maybe TRBD1 (6 bases). CDR1 and CDR2 (germline): SGHNT, YYREEE (reference sequence). V was shortened by 0 bases and J by 11 bases, with 11 bases between the two germline ends. This CDR3 comprises 12 residues. The CDR3 DNA follows: TGTGCCAGCAGCTTGGACAGGGTCGCGGCTTTCTTT. Protein: CASSLDRVAAFF. Full variable domain (missing parts from reference TRBV5-4 and TRBJ1-1): ETGVTQSPTHLIKTRGQQVTLRCSSQSGHNTVSWYQQALGQGPQFIFQYYREEENGRGNFPPRFSGLQFPNYSSELNVNALELDDSALYLCASSLDRVAAFFGQGTRLTVV.

The CDR3 protein is CASSIEERREAGELFF. For the CDR3, the DNA is TGTGCCAGTAGTATAGAGGAACGTAGAGAGGCCGGGGAGCTGTTTTTT. The genes are TRBV19 and TRBJ2-2, with unresolved D. Germline CDR1 is LNHDA and CDR2 is SQIVND (reference sequence). The CDR3 has 16 residues. Between the trimmed V and J ends, which lost 0 bases and 6 bases, there was a span of 14 bases. The full variable domain, rest sourced from reference TRBV19 and TRBJ2-2, is DGGITQSPKYLFRKEGQNVTLSCEQNLNHDAMYWYRQDPGQGLRLIYYSQIVNDFQKGDIAEGYSVSREKKESFPLTVTSAQKNPTAFYLCASSIEERREAGELFFGEGSRLTVL.

The V gene is TRBV28, the J gene TRBJ2-7, with a weak D call TRBD1 (5 bases). Per germline, CDR1 MDHEN and CDR2 SYDVKM. V was shortened by 3 bases and J by 1 base, with 22 bases between the two germline ends. This CDR3 has 18 residues. The CDR3 DNA reads TGTGCCAGCAGTTTGTCGGTCGACCTACAGGAGCCGTCCTACGAGCAGTACTTC. Protein: CASSLSVDLQEPSYEQYF. Complete variable domain (other parts from reference TRBV28 and TRBJ2-7): DVKVTQSSRYLVKRTGEKVFLECVQDMDHENMFWYRQDPGLGLRLIYFSYDVKMKEKGDIPEGYSVSREKKERFSLILESASTNQTSMYLCASSLSVDLQEPSYEQYFGPGTRLTVT.

The chain joins TRBV30 to TRBJ1-3, with D possibly matching TRBD1 (5 bases). Germline V gene lookup returns CDR1 GTSNPN and CDR2 SVGIG (reference sequence). The CDR3 has 15 residues. V lost 8 bases, J lost 0 bases, and 17 bases lay in between. For the CDR3, the DNA is TGTGCCGGAAAGTCCAGGGCGAGCTCTGGAAACACCATATATTTT. It specifies CAGKSRASSGNTIYF.

The chain couples TRBV5-1 to TRBJ1-4, with D perhaps matching TRBD1 (6 bases). The CDR3 is 17 residues long. The germline gives CDR1 SGHRS, CDR2 YFSETQ. Trimming removed 0 bases at V and 5 bases at J, with 17 bases between. CDR3 bases: TGCGCCAGCAGCTTGGTTCCGGGGGGCCGGTACAATGAAAAACTGTTTTTT. Amino acid sequence: CASSLVPGGRYNEKLFF.

The chain recombines TRBV7-2 with TRBJ1-6; a weak D match, TRBD1 (6 bases). The germline V gene encodes CDR1 SGHTA and CDR2 FQGNSA. Between the trimmed V and J ends, which lost 3 bases and 6 bases, there was a span of 18 bases. The CDR3 totals 17 residues. CDR3 coding DNA: TGTGCCAGCAGCTTCGTTCCAGGGGCATCTGGTAATTCACCCCTCCACTTT. Protein product: CASSFVPGASGNSPLHF.

The genes are TRBV6-1 and TRBJ2-7; 8 bases align to TRBD2. The CDR3 contains 15 residues. With V trimmed by 6 bases and J by 5 bases, 12 bases remained unmatched. Germline V CDR1 and CDR2: MNHNS, SASEGT. This CDR3 reads CASRSGGGTSHEQYF. In DNA form, the CDR3 reads TGTGCCAGCAGAAGCGGGGGAGGCACCAGTCACGAGCAGTACTTC.

This rearrangement joins TRBV5-6 to TRBJ1-2; D might be TRBD1 (5 bases). Trimming shortened V by 4 bases and J by 4 bases, and 8 bases separated the two germline ends. CDR1 and CDR2 (germline): SGHDT, YYEEEE. This CDR3 has 12 amino acids. The CDR3 is CASSARVYGYTF. The CDR3 nucleotides read TGTGCCAGCAGCGCCAGGGTCTATGGCTACACCTTC. Filled out from reference TRBV5-6 and TRBJ1-2, the complete variable domain reads DAGVTQSPTHLIKTRGQQVTLRCSPKSGHDTVSWYQQALGQGPQFIFQYYEEEERQRGNFPDRFSGHQFPNYSSELNVNALLLGDSALYLCASSARVYGYTFGSGTRLTVV.

This clone showed up just a few times. V usage is TRBV28 and J usage is TRBJ2-1, with 10 bases that match TRBD2. V lost 5 bases and J lost 9; bases outside the gene matches: 16. The CDR3 totals 17 residues. Germline lookup yields CDR1 MDHEN and CDR2 SYDVKM. CDR3 bases: TGTGCCAGCAGTGAGCGACGGCCTAGCGGGAGCGAGAGTGAGCAGTTCTTC. It codes for CASSERRPSGSESEQFF.